The sequence of this TCR beta chain was determined in a study of blood T cell repertoires in COVID-19. Authors' methods: Scientists estimated how many nucleated cells there were by amplifying reference gene primers. The table came from immunoSEQ multiplex PCR; TCRdb's copy has only in-frame clones and leaves some out. V and J calls and clone size are as listed in that table; D and trimming were resolved from the DNA. The table lists about 190,000 clones, about three quarters of them singletons, with around 2.8% in the top ten. Germline V gene data show CDR1 as SGHVS and CDR2 as FNYEAQ. The CDR3 runs to 13 residues. V was clipped by 2 bases and J by 3 bases, with 7 bases between them.

V is TRBV7-6 and J is TRBJ1-1; no definite D call. Source material: peripheral blood. This clonotype was sampled from an elderly woman with active or convalescent COVID-19. CDR3 sequence: CASSLSGDTEAFF. The CDR3 DNA sequence: TGTGCCAGCAGCTTATCCGGGGACACTGAAGCTTTCTTT. Full variable domain (remainder filled in from reference TRBV7-6 and TRBJ1-1): GAGVSQSPRYKVTKRGQDVALRCDPISGHVSLYWYRQALGQGPEFLTYFNYEAQQDKSGLPNDRFSAERPEGSISTLTIQRTEQRDSAMYRCASSLSGDTEAFFGQGTRLTVV.